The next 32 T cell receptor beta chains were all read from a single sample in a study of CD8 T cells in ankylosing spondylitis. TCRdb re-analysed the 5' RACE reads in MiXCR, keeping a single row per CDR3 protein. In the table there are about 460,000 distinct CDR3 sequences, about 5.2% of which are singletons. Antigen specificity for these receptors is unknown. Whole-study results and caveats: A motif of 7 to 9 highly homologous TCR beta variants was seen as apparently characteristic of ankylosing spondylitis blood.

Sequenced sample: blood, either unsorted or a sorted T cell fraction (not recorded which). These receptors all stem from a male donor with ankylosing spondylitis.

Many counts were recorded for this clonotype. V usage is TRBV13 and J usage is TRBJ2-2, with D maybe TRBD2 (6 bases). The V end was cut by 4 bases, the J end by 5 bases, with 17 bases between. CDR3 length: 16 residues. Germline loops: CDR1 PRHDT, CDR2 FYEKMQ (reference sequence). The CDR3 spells CASSWGTGGGTGELFF. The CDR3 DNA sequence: TGTGCCAGCAGCTGGGGGACCGGGGGAGGAACCGGGGAGCTGTTTTTT.

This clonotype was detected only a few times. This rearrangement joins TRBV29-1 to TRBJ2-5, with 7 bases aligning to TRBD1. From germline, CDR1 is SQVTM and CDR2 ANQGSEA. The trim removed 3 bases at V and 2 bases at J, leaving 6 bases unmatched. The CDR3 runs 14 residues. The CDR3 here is CSVDSRQGQETQYF. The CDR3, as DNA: TGCAGCGTTGACTCTCGACAGGGACAAGAGACCCAGTACTTC.

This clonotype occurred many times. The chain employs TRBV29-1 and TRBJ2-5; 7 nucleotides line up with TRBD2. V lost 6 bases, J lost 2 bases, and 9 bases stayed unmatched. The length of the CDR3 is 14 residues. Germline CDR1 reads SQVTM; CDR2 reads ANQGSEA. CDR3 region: CSVPVGGGQETQYF. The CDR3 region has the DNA TGCAGCGTCCCCGTTGGGGGAGGGCAAGAGACCCAGTACTTC.

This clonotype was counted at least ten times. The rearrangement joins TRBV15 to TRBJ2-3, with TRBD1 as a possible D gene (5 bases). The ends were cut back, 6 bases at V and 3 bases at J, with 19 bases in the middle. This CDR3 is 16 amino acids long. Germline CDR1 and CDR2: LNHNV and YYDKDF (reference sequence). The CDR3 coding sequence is TGTGCCACCAGAGGGGTGGGATGGAAGTGGACAGATACGCAGTATTTT. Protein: CATRGVGWKWTDTQYF.

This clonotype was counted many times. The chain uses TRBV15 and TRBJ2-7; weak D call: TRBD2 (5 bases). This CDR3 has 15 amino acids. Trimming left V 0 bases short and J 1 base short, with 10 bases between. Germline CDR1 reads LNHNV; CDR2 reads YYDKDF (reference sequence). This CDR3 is CATSRELARSYEQYF. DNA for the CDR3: TGTGCCACCAGCAGAGAGCTAGCTAGGTCCTACGAGCAGTACTTC. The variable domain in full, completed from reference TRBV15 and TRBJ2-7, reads DAMVIQNPRYQVTQFGKPVTLSCSQTLNHNVMYWYQQKSSQAPKLLFHYYDKDFNNEADTPDNFQSRRPNTSFCFLDIRSPGLGDTAMYLCATSRELARSYEQYFGPGTRLTVT.

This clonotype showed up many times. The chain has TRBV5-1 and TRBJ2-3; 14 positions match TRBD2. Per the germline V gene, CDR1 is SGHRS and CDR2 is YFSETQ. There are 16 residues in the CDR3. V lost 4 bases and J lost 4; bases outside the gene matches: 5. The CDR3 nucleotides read TGCGCCAGCAGCGGGACTAGCGGGAGTCGATCAGATACGCAGTATTTT. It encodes CASSGTSGSRSDTQYF.

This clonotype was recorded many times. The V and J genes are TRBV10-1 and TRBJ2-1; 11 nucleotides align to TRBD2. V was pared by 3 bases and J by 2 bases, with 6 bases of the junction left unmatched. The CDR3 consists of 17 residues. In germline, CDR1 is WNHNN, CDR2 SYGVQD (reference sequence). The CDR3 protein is CASSDRVTSGTYNEQFF. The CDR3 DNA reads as TGCGCCAGCAGTGACAGGGTGACTAGCGGGACCTACAATGAGCAGTTCTTC.

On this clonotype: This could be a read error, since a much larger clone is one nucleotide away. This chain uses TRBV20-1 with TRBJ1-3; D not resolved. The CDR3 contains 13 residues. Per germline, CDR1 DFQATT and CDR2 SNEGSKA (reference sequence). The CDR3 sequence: CTAREGPGGTIYF. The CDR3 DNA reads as TGCACTGCTAGAGAAGGACCAGGAGGCACCATATATTTT.

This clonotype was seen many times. The chain's CDR3 is CSTNGLAAYNEQFF. The CDR3 DNA reads as TGCAGCACCAACGGACTAGCGGCGTACAATGAGCAGTTCTTC. The chain recombines TRBV29-1 with TRBJ2-1, with 10 bases that match TRBD2. CDR1 and CDR2 (germline): SQVTM, ANQGSEA. This CDR3 contains 14 residues. Trimming at V came to 8 bases and at J to 4 bases, leaving 8 bases not matched to a gene.

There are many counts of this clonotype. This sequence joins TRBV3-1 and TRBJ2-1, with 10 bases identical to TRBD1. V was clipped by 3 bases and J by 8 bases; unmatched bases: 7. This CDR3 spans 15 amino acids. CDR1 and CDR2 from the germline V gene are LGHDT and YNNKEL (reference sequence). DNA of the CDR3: TGTGCCAGCAGCCATCGGACAGGGGGTCTCGATGAGCAGTTCTTC. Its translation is CASSHRTGGLDEQFF.

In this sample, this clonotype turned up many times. In DNA form, the CDR3 reads TGTGCCAGCAGTTTGAGGGCAAGCTCCTATAATTCACCCCTCCACTTT. Its protein is CASSLRASSYNSPLHF. This chain uses TRBV6-5 with TRBJ1-6; no clear D gene. The CDR3 length is 16 residues. CDR1 is MNHEY, CDR2 SVGAGI, per germline. Trimming removed 4 bases at V and 0 bases at J, with 10 bases between.

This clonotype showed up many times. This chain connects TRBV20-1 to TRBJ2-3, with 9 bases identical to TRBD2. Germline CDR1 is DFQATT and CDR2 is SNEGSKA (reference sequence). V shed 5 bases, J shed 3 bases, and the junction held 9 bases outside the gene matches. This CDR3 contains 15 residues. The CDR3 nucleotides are TGCAGTGCTCCTTTAGCGGGGGAAGGGACAGATACGCAGTATTTT. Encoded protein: CSAPLAGEGTDTQYF.

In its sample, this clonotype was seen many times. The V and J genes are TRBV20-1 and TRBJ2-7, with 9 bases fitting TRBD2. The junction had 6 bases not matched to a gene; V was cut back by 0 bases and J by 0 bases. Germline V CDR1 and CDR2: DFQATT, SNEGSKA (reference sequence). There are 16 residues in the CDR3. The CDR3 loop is CSARDPAGGLSYEQYF. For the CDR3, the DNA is TGCAGTGCTAGAGATCCTGCGGGAGGGCTCTCCTACGAGCAGTACTTC.

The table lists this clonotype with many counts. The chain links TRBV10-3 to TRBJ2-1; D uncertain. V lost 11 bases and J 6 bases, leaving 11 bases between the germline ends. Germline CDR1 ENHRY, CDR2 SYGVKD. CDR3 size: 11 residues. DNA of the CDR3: TGTGCCGTGCTCTGGGGCAATGAGCAGTTCTTC. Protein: CAVLWGNEQFF.

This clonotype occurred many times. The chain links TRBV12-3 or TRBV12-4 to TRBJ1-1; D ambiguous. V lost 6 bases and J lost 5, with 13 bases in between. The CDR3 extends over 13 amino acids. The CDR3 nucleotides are TGTGCCAGCAGCCCTATGAGCGCTACTGAAGCTTTCTTT. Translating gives CASSPMSATEAFF.

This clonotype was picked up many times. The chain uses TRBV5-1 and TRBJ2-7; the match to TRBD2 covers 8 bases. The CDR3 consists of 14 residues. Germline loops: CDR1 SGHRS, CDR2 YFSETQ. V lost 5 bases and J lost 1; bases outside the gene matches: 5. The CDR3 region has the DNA TGCGCCAGCAGTGCGGTAGCGGGGTCCTACGAGCAGTACTTC. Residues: CASSAVAGSYEQYF.

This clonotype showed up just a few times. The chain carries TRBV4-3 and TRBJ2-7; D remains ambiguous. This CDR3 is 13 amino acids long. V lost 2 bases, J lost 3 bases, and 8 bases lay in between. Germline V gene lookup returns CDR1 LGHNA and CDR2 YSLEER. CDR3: CASSQNWDYEQYF. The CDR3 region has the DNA TGCGCCAGCAGCCAAAACTGGGACTACGAGCAGTACTTC.

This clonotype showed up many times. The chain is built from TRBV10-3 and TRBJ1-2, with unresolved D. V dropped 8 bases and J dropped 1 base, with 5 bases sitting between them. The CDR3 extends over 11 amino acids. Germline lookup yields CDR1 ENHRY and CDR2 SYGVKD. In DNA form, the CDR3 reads TGTGCCATCGGTATTAACTATGGCTACACCTTC. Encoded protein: CAIGINYGYTF.

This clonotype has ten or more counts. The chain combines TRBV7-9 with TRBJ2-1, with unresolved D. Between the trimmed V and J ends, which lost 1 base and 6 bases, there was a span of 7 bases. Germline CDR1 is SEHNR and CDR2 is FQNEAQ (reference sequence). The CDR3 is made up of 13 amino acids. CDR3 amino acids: CASSLGDFNEQFF. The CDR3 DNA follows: TGTGCCAGCAGCTTAGGCGATTTCAATGAGCAGTTCTTC.

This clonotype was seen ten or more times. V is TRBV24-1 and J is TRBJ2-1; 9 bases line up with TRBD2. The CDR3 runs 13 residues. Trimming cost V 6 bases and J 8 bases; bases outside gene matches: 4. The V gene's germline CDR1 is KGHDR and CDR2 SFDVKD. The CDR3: CATSLGTSHEQFF. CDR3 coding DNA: TGTGCCACCAGTCTCGGGACTAGCCATGAGCAGTTCTTC.

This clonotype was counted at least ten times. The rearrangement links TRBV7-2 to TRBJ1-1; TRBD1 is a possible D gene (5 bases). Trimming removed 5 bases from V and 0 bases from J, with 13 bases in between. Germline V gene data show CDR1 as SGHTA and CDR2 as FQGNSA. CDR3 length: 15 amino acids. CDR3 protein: CASSPQGTVNTEAFF. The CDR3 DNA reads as TGTGCCAGCAGCCCGCAGGGTACGGTGAACACTGAAGCTTTCTTT.

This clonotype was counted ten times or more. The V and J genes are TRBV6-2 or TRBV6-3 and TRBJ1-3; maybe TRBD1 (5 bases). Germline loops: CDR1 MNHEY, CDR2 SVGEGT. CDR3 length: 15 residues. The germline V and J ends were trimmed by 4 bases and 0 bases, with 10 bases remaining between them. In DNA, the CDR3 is TGTGCCAGCAGTTCGGGACGCAACTCTGGAAACACCATATATTTT. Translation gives CASSSGRNSGNTIYF.

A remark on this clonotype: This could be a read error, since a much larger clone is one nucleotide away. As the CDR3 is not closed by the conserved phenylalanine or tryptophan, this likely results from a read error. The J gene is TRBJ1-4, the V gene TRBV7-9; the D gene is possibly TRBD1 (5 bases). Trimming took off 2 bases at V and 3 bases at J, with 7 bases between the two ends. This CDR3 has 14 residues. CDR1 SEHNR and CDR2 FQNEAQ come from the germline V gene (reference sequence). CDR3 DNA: TGTGCCAGCAGCTTAAGGGGATCTAATGAAAAACTGTTTGTT. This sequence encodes CASSLRGSNEKLFV.

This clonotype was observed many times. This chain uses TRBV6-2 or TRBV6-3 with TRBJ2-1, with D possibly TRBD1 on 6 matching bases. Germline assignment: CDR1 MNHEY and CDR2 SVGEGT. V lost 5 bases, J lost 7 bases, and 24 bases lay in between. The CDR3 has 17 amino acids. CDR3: CASSRGQPPHGRNEQFF. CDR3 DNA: TGTGCCAGCAGTCGCGGACAGCCCCCCCATGGTAGGAATGAGCAGTTCTTC.

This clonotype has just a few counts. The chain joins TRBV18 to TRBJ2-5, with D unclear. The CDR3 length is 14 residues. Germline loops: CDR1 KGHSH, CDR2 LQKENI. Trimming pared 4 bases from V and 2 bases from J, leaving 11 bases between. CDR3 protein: CASSRASEQETQYF. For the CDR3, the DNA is TGTGCCAGCTCACGGGCTAGTGAGCAAGAGACCCAGTACTTC.

The CDR3 loop reads CASSFQSTGELFF. CDR3 in DNA: TGTGCCAGCAGCTTCCAGTCGACCGGGGAGCTGTTTTTT. The chain employs TRBV7-2 and TRBJ2-2; D is uncertain. Germline V lookup: CDR1 SGHTA, CDR2 FQGNSA. Trimming pared 3 bases from V and 5 bases from J, leaving 7 bases between. The length of the CDR3 is 13 residues.

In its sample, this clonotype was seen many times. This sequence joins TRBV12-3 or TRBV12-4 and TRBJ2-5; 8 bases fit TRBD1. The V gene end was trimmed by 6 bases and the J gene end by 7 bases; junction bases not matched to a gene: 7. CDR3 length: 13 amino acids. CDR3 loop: CASRQDRAGTQYF. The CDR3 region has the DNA TGTGCCAGCAGACAGGACAGGGCAGGGACCCAGTACTTC.

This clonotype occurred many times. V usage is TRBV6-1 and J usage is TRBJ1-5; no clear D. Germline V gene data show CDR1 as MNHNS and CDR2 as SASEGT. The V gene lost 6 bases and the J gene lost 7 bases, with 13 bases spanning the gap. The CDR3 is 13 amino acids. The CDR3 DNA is TGTGCCAGCAGCCCGGAGGCCGGGCAGCCCCAGCATTTT. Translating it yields CASSPEAGQPQHF.

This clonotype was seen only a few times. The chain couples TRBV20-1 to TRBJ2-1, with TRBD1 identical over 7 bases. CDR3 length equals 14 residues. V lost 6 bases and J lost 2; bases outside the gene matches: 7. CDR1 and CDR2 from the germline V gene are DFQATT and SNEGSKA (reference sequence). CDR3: CSATGAVTYNEQFF. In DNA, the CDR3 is TGCAGTGCCACAGGGGCTGTTACCTACAATGAGCAGTTCTTC.

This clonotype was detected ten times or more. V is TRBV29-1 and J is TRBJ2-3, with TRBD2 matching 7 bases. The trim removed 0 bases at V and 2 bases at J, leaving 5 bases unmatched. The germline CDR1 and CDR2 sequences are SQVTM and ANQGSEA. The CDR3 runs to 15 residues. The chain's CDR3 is CSVEDRDYPTDTQYF. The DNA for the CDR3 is TGCAGCGTTGAAGATCGGGACTACCCCACAGATACGCAGTATTTT.

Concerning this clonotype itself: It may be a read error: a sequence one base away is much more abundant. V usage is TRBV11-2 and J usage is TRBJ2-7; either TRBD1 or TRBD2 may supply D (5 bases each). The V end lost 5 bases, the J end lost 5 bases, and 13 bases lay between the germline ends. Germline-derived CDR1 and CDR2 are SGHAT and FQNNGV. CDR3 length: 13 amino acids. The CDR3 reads CASSDRDLHEQYF. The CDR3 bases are TGTGCCAGCAGCGACCGGGACCTCCACGAGCAGTACTTC.

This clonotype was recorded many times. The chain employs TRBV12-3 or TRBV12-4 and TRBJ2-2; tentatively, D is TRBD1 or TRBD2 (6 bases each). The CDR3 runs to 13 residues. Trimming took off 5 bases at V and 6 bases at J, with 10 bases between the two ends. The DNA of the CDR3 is TGTGCCAGCAGTCCGGAGGGGGCCGGGGAGCTGTTTTTT. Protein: CASSPEGAGELFF.